A single sample is the source of the 14 T cell receptor beta chains below, sequenced in a study of shared clonotypes between healthy human individuals (dated by TCRdb to the early 2020s). Receptor libraries were prepared by the immunoSEQ multiplex PCR assay. TCRdb limited this immuneACCESS table to in-frame rearrangements with V and J called. A share of clones is missing; checked studies link under half to unresolved V genes, and the rest is unexplained. This sample is represented by roughly 1 million clones; about four fifths of them were singletons. The top ten clonotypes cover 0.52% of the sample. Sequencing used memory CD4+ T cells from PBMCs. Read against the paper, the sample's cell subset or site label means: CD45RA-negative fraction. The receptors here all came from a man younger than 35 in good health. Some clones in this sample may be carry-over from other donors' samples.

The V gene is TRBV28, the J gene TRBJ2-4; the D call may be TRBD1 or TRBD2 (6 bases each). The V and J ends lost 6 bases and 5 bases respectively, with 26 bases between them. This CDR3 spans 18 amino acids. Per germline, CDR1 MDHEN and CDR2 SYDVKM. CDR3 residues: CASSSRGTRPSAENIQYF. CDR3 DNA sequence: TGTGCCAGCAGCTCCCGGGGGACACGACCCTCGGCGGAAAACATTCAGTACTTC.

Of note for this clone: A single base separates this from a much larger clone, so it may be a read error. Different DNA sequences within this sample yield the same CDR3. V usage is TRBV14 and J usage is TRBJ1-2; D is perhaps TRBD1 (5 bases). CDR1 and CDR2 from the germline V gene are SGHDN and FVKESK. The CDR3 runs 12 residues. The V end was cut by 3 bases, the J end by 7 bases, with 9 bases between. The CDR3, as DNA: TGTGCCAGCAGCCACACCGGGGGTGGCTACACCTTC. It is translated as CASSHTGGGYTF.

This clone was found once. The chain carries TRBV2 and TRBJ2-1; D is ambiguous. CDR1 SNHLY and CDR2 FYNNEI come from the germline V gene. The V end lost 11 bases, the J end lost 3 bases, and 20 bases lay between the germline ends. The CDR3 has 15 amino acids. CDR3 nucleotide sequence: TGTGCCGCCTCAGCACGCGAAGTCAACTACAATGAGCAGTTCTTC. Encoded protein: CAASAREVNYNEQFF.

The chain uses TRBV11-3 and TRBJ2-1; 10 bases fit TRBD2. Germline CDR1 SGHNT, CDR2 YENEEA. J lost 5 bases, V lost 2 bases, and 6 bases had no gene match. The CDR3 is 16 amino acids. The CDR3 loop reads CASSLSTSGENNEQFF. The CDR3 DNA reads TGTGCCAGCAGCTTATCCACTAGCGGGGAAAACAATGAGCAGTTCTTC.

The chain links TRBV2 to TRBJ1-3; TRBD1 aligns across 8 bases. Trimming removed 5 bases from V and 2 bases from J; junction bases left unmatched: 14. The CDR3 loop spans 18 amino acids. Germline loops: CDR1 SNHLY, CDR2 FYNNEI. The CDR3 DNA reads TGTGCCAGCAGTCTCCGGGACAGGTTTTCACGACCTGGAAACACCATATATTTT. This codes for CASSLRDRFSRPGNTIYF.

This chain uses TRBV5-1 with TRBJ2-1; D unresolved. Trimming cost V 0 bases and J 0 bases, with 10 bases left between them. The CDR3 length is 16 residues. Germline V gene data show CDR1 as SGHRS and CDR2 as YFSETQ. The CDR3 DNA sequence: TGCGCCAGCAGCTTGGTTATAGAAAGCTCCTACAATGAGCAGTTCTTC. Protein product: CASSLVIESSYNEQFF.

The table lists this clone with a count of one. The chain employs TRBV27 and TRBJ2-3; no firm D call. The CDR3 runs 13 residues. Germline CDR1 and CDR2: MNHEY and SMNVEV (reference sequence). Trimming took 3 bases from V and 1 from J, leaving 5 bases between them. DNA for the CDR3: TGTGCCAGCAGTTTTGATCGCACAGATACGCAGTATTTT. This gives the protein CASSFDRTDTQYF.

This chain's CDR3 is CASSQQGNRAETQYF. The CDR3 nucleotides are TGTGCCAGCAGCCAGCAGGGGAATCGAGCGGAGACCCAGTACTTC. The rearrangement uses TRBV11-3 and TRBJ2-5, with a tentative D call TRBD1 (6 bases). The length of the CDR3 is 15 residues. CDR1 SGHNT and CDR2 YENEEA come from the germline V gene. Trimming took off 5 bases at V and 5 bases at J, with 18 bases between the two ends.

The CDR3 DNA sequence: TGTGCCAGCAGTGAATATTCGCAGTATTTT. It encodes CASSEYSQYF. The chain is built from TRBV2 and TRBJ2-3; D remains unclear. In germline, CDR1 is SNHLY, CDR2 FYNNEI. This CDR3 is built from 10 residues. The V end lost 2 bases, the J end lost 10 bases, and 4 bases lay between the germline ends. The full variable domain, with the rest looked up from reference TRBV2 and TRBJ2-3, is EPEVTQTPSHQVTQMGQEVILRCVPISNHLYFYWYRQILGQKVEFLVSFYNNEISEKSEIFDDQFSVERPDGSNFTLKIRSTKLEDSAMYFCASSEYSQYFGPGTRLTVL.

The rearrangement uses TRBV14 and TRBJ2-1, with D unresolved. The CDR3 has 14 amino acids. Trimming pared 5 bases from V and 7 bases from J, leaving 15 bases between. Germline V gives CDR1 SGHDN, CDR2 FVKESK. The CDR3 DNA reads TGTGCCAGCAGCTTGACTTACGTCGGTAATGAGCAGTTCTTC. It specifies CASSLTYVGNEQFF.

The chain couples TRBV28 to TRBJ2-3; 11 bases map to TRBD1. Germline assignment: CDR1 MDHEN and CDR2 SYDVKM. The CDR3 covers 16 residues. The V and J ends lost 5 bases and 2 bases, in that order; junction bases with no gene match: 6. The DNA of the CDR3 is TGTGCCAGCAGTACCCGGGACAGGGGGAACACAGATACGCAGTATTTT. As protein: CASSTRDRGNTDTQYF. The complete variable domain, with remaining parts taken from reference TRBV28 and TRBJ2-3, reads DVKVTQSSRYLVKRTGEKVFLECVQDMDHENMFWYRQDPGLGLRLIYFSYDVKMKEKGDIPEGYSVSREKKERFSLILESASTNQTSMYLCASSTRDRGNTDTQYFGPGTRLTVL.

This rearrangement joins TRBV7-8 to TRBJ2-3; D unresolved. The CDR3 spans 12 residues. V was shortened by 5 bases and J by 7 bases, with 10 bases between the two germline ends. Germline-derived CDR1 and CDR2 are SGHVS and FQNEAQ. Here the CDR3 DNA reads TGTGCCAGCAGCCTCACGGCGAATACGCAGTATTTT. It codes for CASSLTANTQYF.

Regarding this clone: The same CDR3 is also encoded by other DNA sequences in this sample. The CDR3 spells CASSQGDYGYTF. For the CDR3, the DNA is TGCGCCAGCAGTCAGGGAGATTATGGCTACACCTTC. The chain carries TRBV5-1 and TRBJ1-2, with D tentatively TRBD1 (5 bases). V lost 5 bases to trimming and J lost 5 bases, with 10 bases between them. CDR3 length: 12 amino acids. Germline loops: CDR1 SGHRS, CDR2 YFSETQ.

V usage is TRBV19 and J usage is TRBJ1-1; the D gene is possibly TRBD1 (6 bases). The germline V and J ends were trimmed by 5 bases and 6 bases, with 13 bases remaining between them. Per germline, CDR1 LNHDA and CDR2 SQIVND (reference sequence). The CDR3 loop spans 13 amino acids. CDR3 sequence reads: CASSFPGGAEAFF. The CDR3 DNA follows: TGTGCCAGTAGTTTCCCGGGGGGCGCTGAAGCTTTCTTT. The complete variable domain, with remaining parts taken from reference TRBV19 and TRBJ1-1, reads DGGITQSPKYLFRKEGQNVTLSCEQNLNHDAMYWYRQDPGQGLRLIYYSQIVNDFQKGDIAEGYSVSREKKESFPLTVTSAQKNPTAFYLCASSFPGGAEAFFGQGTRLTVV.